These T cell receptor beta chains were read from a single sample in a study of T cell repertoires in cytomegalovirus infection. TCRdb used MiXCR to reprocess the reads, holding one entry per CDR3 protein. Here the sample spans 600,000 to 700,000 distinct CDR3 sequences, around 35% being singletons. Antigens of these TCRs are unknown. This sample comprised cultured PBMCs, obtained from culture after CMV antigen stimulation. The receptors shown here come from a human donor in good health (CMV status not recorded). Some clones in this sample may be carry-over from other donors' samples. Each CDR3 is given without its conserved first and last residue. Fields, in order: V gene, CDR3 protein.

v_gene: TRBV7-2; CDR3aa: ASTLTGDNEQF
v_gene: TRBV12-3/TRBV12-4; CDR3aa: ASSYGTPGDQPQH
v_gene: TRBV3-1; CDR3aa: ASSQSRATSY
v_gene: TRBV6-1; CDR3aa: ASSEGPGQETQY
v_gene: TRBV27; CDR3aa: ASSLGDSSLAEAF
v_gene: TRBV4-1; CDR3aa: ASSRLLQSVPEKLF
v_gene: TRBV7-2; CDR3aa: ASSVGLADSYEQY
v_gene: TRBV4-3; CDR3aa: ASSQDGGGTDTQY
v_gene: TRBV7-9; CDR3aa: ASSLGDLDTQY
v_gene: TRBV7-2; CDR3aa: ASSPGGTALYNEQF
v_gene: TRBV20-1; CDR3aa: SASARRRRVYEQY
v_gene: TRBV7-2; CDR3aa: ASSIRQGGTIY
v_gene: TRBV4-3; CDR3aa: ASSQESASYEQY
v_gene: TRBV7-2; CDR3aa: ASSLTTAAGGSEQY
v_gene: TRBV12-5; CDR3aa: ASRSGRNTEAF
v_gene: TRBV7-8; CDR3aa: ATVGGIGEQY
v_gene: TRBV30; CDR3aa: AWAHSGRGPDTQY
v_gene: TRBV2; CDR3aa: ASSAEGAGGNEQF
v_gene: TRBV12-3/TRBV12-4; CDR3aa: ASSLAEGNYNEQF
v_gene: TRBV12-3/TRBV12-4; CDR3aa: ASSFRGLAGANVLT
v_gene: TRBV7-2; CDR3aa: ASRLGQPPDTQY
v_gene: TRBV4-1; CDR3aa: ASSHTTPRGPGNTIY
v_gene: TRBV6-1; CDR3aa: ASSPSPYNEQF
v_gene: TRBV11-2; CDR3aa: ASSAGSPNTEAF
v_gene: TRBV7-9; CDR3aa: ASSLEPSGSNQPQH
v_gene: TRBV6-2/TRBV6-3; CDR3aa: ASSLLAGGHEQF
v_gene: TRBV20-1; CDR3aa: SALQSETQY
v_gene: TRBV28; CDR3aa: ASSTPGGLAGLNEQF
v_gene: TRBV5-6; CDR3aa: ASSLLSFRTGPETQY
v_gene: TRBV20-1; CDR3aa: SARDHPGQGF
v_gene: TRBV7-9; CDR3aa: ASSSRTEAF
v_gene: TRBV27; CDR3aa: ASSPHAGGYNQPQH
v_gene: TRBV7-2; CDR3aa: ASSLASVAGAVMYNEQF
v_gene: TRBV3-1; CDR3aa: ASSHRAGSYGYT
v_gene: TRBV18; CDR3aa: ASSPTENTGELF
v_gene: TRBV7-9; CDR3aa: ASSPNPGVPPDTQY
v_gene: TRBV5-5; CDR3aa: ASSTTGSSYNEQF
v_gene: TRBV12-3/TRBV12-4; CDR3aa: ASSISGGEDTQY
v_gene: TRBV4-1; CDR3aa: ASSQVLSSYEQY
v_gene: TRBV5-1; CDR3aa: ARRPVYELGTEAF
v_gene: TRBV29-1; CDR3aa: SVVAAEDETQY
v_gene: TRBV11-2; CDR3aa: ASSLGQGRDTQY
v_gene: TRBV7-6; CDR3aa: ASSSPVGGTEAF
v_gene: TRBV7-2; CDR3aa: ASSHLGDTQY
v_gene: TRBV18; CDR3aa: ASSPFGLAGNTGELF
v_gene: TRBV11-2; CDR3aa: ASSLVARGEKLF
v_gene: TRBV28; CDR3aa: ASGGGGEETQY
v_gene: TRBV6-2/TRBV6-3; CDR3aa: ASSYSKSSLYEQF
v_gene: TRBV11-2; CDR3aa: ASSLVSARGGEQF
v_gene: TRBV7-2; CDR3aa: ASSLLGGSEAF